This record covers a single T cell receptor beta chain. RNA was extracted and reverse transcribed into cDNA as the sequencing template. Profiled with immunoSEQ multiplex PCR; TCRdb holds only in-frame clones, not every one. The repertoire consists of 270,000 or so clones, with 58% occurring once and the leading ten covering about 1.8%. Treatment here: oral pan-JAK inhibitor, 5-10 mg twice daily. From alopecia areata patients, lesional scalp punch biopsies and peripheral blood were collected. Germline V gene lookup returns CDR1 GTSNPN and CDR2 SVGIG (reference sequence). The CDR3 consists of 18 residues. The V end lost 1 base, the J end lost 0 bases, and 18 bases lay between the germline ends. This sample is part of a study of CD8+ T cells in alopecia areata.

The sequence was obtained from a human donor with alopecia areata. V usage is TRBV30 and J usage is TRBJ2-2; tentatively, D is TRBD1 (6 bases). The specimen comprised CD4+ T cells sorted from blood, sampled at week 24, from a patient treated with tofacitinib. CDR3 coding DNA: TGTGCCTGGAGTGGATTACAGGGCTATCGAACGAACACCGGGGAGCTGTTTTTT. Encoded protein: CAWSGLQGYRTNTGELFF.